Here is one T cell receptor (beta chain) with its context. The target of this receptor is not known. This specimen comes from a study of cytomegalovirus exposure and HLA in healthy donors (dated by TCRdb to about 2017). Regarding the research as a whole: According to an earlier analysis of 587 of the donors, about 179 million T cells yielded roughly 110 million unique TCR beta sequences and more than 250 Gb of sequence data. Around 320 gigabases of sequencing data and tens of millions of unique TCR sequences were included in an early release covering about 700 HLA-typed donors. Among the 398 genotyped donors, approximately 76% belonged to the genetic ancestry cluster associated with self-reported Caucasian donors. The study aimed to test whether cataloging public T cell receptors could reveal signatures of past pathogen exposure. Using immunosequencing, the study profiled T cell repertoires from about 610 subjects and related those repertoires to cytomegalovirus serostatus. A separate validation cohort of over 95 different subjects was used in addition to the approximately 640-subject first cohort. The study combined high-throughput TCR immunosequencing, statistical association of individual TCRs with disease status, and machine learning to predict cytomegalovirus infection status. A later analysis re-analyzed previously published TCR beta repertoires from roughly 690 donors and added high-resolution HLA genotyping to study TCR occurrence patterns. The later analysis used no new phenotypic data to find candidate immune exposures, relying instead on TCR beta sequences and their occurrence across donors. An earlier analysis of 500 to 650 of the donors applied high-throughput TCR beta sequencing to assess whether each TCR beta V gene segment acted as functional or pseudogenic. Donor age, sex, ethnicity and CMV serostatus were compiled alongside the repertoire data. In a later genetic analysis, genome-wide SNP genotypes for about 65% of the roughly 670 donors were used, and that subset was treated as a discovery cohort. Every discovery cohort repertoire had been produced on one sequencing platform. HLA typing covered class I and class II loci at four-digit resolution. Typing coverage differed by locus: A, B, C, DRB1 and DQB1 were typed in roughly 629-630 donors, DQA1 in approximately 520, DPA1 in 606, and DPB1 in just under 490. Four to six DR-DQ haplotypes were handled as single units for association and clustering, since linkage in the cohort was strong. On average, roughly 240,000 unique TCR beta nucleotide sequences were sequenced per donor among about 400 genotyped donors of the cohort, with 15% to 20% of those sequences being non-productive.

The cohort was made up of several hundred healthy bone marrow donors. At the time of sampling, all cohort members were nominally healthy, though unrecorded immune exposures were likely present. The donor tested CMV seropositive, placing the donor among the 289 seropositive members of the cohort. Each donor provided a peripheral blood sample, and peripheral blood mononuclear cells were used for TCR beta sequencing. The Qiagen DNeasy Blood Extraction Kit was used to extract genomic DNA from the blood cell samples. Summary of the overall study and its limitations: CMV serostatus was the only immune exposure information available for the cohort. Specific HLA alleles were associated with 15,000 to 20,000 TCR beta sequences at a false discovery rate of 0.05 in a later analysis. Correlated functional status among segregating V segments might be attributable to linkage disequilibrium, but an unknown experimental factor could not be ruled out. In vitro tests confirmed that a few of the cytomegalovirus-associated TCR beta chains recognize cytomegalovirus antigens. The study gave a list of about 150 TCR beta chains associated with cytomegalovirus. The earlier analysis of 587 of the donors excluded 15 to 20 rarely observed V segments, including chromosome 9 orphons, because counts were too low. Because HLA typing was unavailable for some donors at each locus, only the typed subset was used in association tests. Strong co-occurrence of HLA alleles, especially DR and DQ, made assigning TCR associations to individual alleles difficult. Broadly in line with IMGT annotations, most TCR beta V segments showed up in productive rearrangements about 90% or about 30% of the time in an earlier analysis of 450 to 750 of the donors. A further reported finding was that TCR beta sequences accurately predicted the HLA-A and HLA-B alleles for most subjects in the first cohort. According to the authors, the approach could potentially be generalized to other disease states and immunological phenotypes. V-gene and J-gene trimming of TCR beta chains was associated with a missense DCLRE1C variant in a later genetic analysis, and the association was replicated in an independent cohort. In a later analysis, the rate of TCR association differed among HLA loci, with DRB1 alleles having the most associated TCRs and HLA-C alleles having the fewest. A later analysis found that most CMV-associated TCR beta chains appeared HLA-restricted, with HLA associations seemingly driven largely by CMV exposure. The presence/absence analyses assumed that sequencing depth was roughly uniform across donors, and that assumption may not be true. According to a later genetic analysis, donors in an Asian-associated ancestry cluster had fewer N-insertions in productive TCRs than the approximately 630-donor mean. In a later analysis, HLA-associated TCR beta chains showed more clonal expansion and lower generation probabilities than non-associated chains that were equally common. In both the original and validation cohorts, the classifier was reported to diagnose cytomegalovirus status with high specificity and sensitivity. A cluster of highly shared sequence variants was judged likely to be a technical artifact of the sequencing pipeline. Some IMGT-functional V segments, including TRBV6-2 and TRBV6-3, could not be distinguished by the 87-base-pair reads and were therefore excluded. In this cohort, only TCR beta chains were sequenced, and detectable features were limited by the absence of alpha or paired-chain data. According to a later analysis, parvovirus B19, influenza, CMV and Epstein-Barr virus appeared linked to several top co-occurrence clusters. Across donors, most TCR sequences were observed very rarely, whereas some public TCRs were present in many individuals.

The library was generated by the immunoSEQ multiplex PCR assay. The multiplex PCR relied on a mix of 60 forward primers for TCR Vbeta segments and 13 reverse primers for TCR Jbeta segments. Amplification of the CDR3 region of rearranged TCR beta genes was performed with a multiplex PCR assay on genomic DNA. Amplified TCR beta libraries were sequenced as 87-base-pair reads on the Illumina HiSeq System. In the source study's methods: A later analysis counted about 80 million unique TCR beta chains across the 640 or so repertoires, and approximately 11 million of these chains were shared by at least two donors. A nearest-neighbor algorithm error-corrected the raw reads and collapsed the reads into unique sequences, merging closely related sequences to remove PCR and sequencing errors. CDR3 sequences were aligned to IMGT reference sequences to assign V, D and J gene segments. Each retained sequence needed at least a six-nucleotide match to both a V gene segment and a J gene segment. Rearrangements were classified as productive when the CDR3 lacked stop codons and remained in frame with V and J, and all other rearrangements were classified as non-productive. Following IMGT convention, CDR3 was defined as the stretch from the second conserved V-encoded cysteine to the conserved J-encoded phenylalanine. The earlier analysis of about 620 of the donors excluded sequences that lacked an unambiguous match to a single V gene segment. An earlier analysis of 587 of the donors classified V segments as functional when productive rearrangements were above 56.7% and as segregating when the standard deviation between donors was above 5%. A statistical classification framework was built to diagnose cytomegalovirus status from the catalog of TCR beta chain sequences. In a later analysis, V and J genes were assigned by comparing TCR nucleotide sequences against IMGT/GENE-DB human TR gene sequences. A later analysis assigned CDR3 sequences and most-parsimonious VDJ recombination scenarios with the TCRdist pipeline. In a later analysis, each TCR beta chain was defined by its CDR3 amino acid sequence together with its V-gene family, and reads lacking a unique V-gene family were excluded. To address suspected cross-contamination and a sequencing artifact, a later analysis removed around 600 highly shared, low-generation-probability nucleotide sequences. In a later analysis, a clonal expansion index was calculated for each public chain from normalized within-repertoire ranks of inferred template counts. In a later analysis, generation probabilities were computed with a VDJ recombination model fitted to out-of-frame rearrangements, and the resulting probabilities were checked against IGoR. In a later analysis, hypergeometric tests were used to score TCR-TCR, TCR-HLA and TCR-CMV co-occurrence, with a repertoire-size bias correction applied to TCR pairs. To estimate false discovery rates, a later analysis permuted the HLA or CMV assignments 20 times. In a later analysis, co-occurring TCRs were grouped with DBSCAN, and TCRdist sequence similarity was added when clustering was performed within HLA-allele-positive subsets. Repertoires with fewer than 30,000 or more than 120,000 public chains, plus five repertoires with anomalous nucleotide sharing, were excluded from co-occurrence clustering. TCRdb took over this immuneACCESS table, retaining in-frame rearrangements with V and J assigned. Such tables are incomplete; in checked studies, under half of the missing clones stem from an unresolved V gene, and the remainder is unexplained. V, J and clone size reflect that table, while D and trimming were determined from the DNA. The sample's own table lists 65,000 to 80,000 clones. Around 7.2% of the sample lies in the top ten.

The junction carries 10 bases between V and J, which are trimmed by 3 bases and 5 bases respectively. From the cysteine through the phenylalanine, the CDR3 covers 13 amino acids. Only the CDR3 DNA is retained, 39 bases long and in frame from the first base. From the germline V gene (reference sequence), CDR1 is LNHNV and CDR2 is YYDKDF. The rearrangement combines TRBV15 with TRBJ2-5; the best D guess is TRBD2, with 6 bases matching. The sequence derives from a female donor in good health and CMV-seropositive. The specimen sequenced was PBMCs. The CDR3 protein: CATSRGLVETQYF. The DNA sequence is TGTGCCACCAGCAGGGGACTGGTGGAGACCCAGTACTTC.